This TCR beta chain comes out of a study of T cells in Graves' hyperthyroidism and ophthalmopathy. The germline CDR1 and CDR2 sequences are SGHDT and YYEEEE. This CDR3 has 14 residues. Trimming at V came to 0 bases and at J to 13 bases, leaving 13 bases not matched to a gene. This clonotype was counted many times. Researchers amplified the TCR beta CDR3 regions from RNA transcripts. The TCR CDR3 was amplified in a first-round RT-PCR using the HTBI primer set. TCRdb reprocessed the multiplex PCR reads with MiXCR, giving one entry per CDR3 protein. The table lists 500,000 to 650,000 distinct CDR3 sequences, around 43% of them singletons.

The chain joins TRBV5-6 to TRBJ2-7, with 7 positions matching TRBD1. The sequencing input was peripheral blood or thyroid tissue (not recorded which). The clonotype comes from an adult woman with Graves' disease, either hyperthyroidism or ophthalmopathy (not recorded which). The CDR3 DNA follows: TGTGCCAGCAGCTTGGTCACCGGACAGGCCACAGAATACTTC. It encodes CASSLVTGQATEYF.